This entry lists 27 T cell receptor beta chains sequenced from one sample in a study of CD8 T cells in ankylosing spondylitis. MiXCR, applied by TCRdb to the 5' RACE reads, yields one record per CDR3 protein. Counted here are 20,000 to 30,000 distinct CDR3 sequences, around 2.5% occurring once; the ten biggest clones make up approximately 8.1%. Material: blood, either unsorted or a sorted T cell fraction (not recorded which). These receptor sequences come from a female donor with ankylosing spondylitis or in good health (not recorded which).

The sample holds many counts of this clonotype. The rearrangement joins TRBV9 to TRBJ2-1; the D gene is possibly TRBD1 (5 bases). CDR1 is SGDLS, CDR2 YYNGEE, per germline. V shed 0 bases and J shed 0 bases, with 10 bases lying between them. The CDR3 is 16 residues long. The CDR3 here is CASSVGSGHSYNEQFF. CDR3 DNA: TGTGCCAGCAGCGTAGGGTCCGGACACTCCTACAATGAGCAGTTCTTC.

This clonotype was observed at least ten times. The V gene is TRBV9, the J gene TRBJ2-5; 7 bases fit TRBD2. The V gene's germline CDR1 is SGDLS and CDR2 YYNGEE. The CDR3 consists of 14 residues. Trimming took 2 bases from V and 5 from J; bases not matched to a gene: 6. CDR3: CASSVSTSVETQYF. CDR3 nucleotide sequence: TGTGCCAGCAGCGTTTCTACTAGCGTTGAGACCCAGTACTTC.

This clonotype was detected ten times or more. The chain joins TRBV9 to TRBJ2-2; 10 bases are shared with TRBD2. In germline, CDR1 is SGDLS, CDR2 YYNGEE. V lost 3 bases to trimming and J lost 6 bases; unmatched junction nucleotides: 14. CDR3 length equals 18 residues. The CDR3 loop reads CASSDQSGGLARPGELFF. In nucleotides, the CDR3 is TGTGCCAGCAGCGACCAATCGGGGGGACTAGCGAGGCCCGGGGAGCTGTTTTTT. The entire variable domain, with the rest obtained from reference TRBV9 and TRBJ2-2, is as follows: DSGVTQTPKHLITATGQRVTLRCSPRSGDLSVYWYQQSLDQGLQFLIQYYNGEERAKGNILERFSAQQFPDLHSELNLSSLELGDSALYFCASSDQSGGLARPGELFFGEGSRLTVL.

In its sample, this clonotype was seen many times. CDR3 bases: TGTGCCAGCAGCGTAGAGGGGGGGAGCACTAGCACAGATACGCAGTATTTT. It yields the protein CASSVEGGSTSTDTQYF. The chain carries TRBV9 and TRBJ2-3; D might be TRBD2 (7 bases). This CDR3 is built from 17 residues. V was clipped by 0 bases and J by 0 bases, with 14 bases between them. Germline CDR1 SGDLS, CDR2 YYNGEE.

This clonotype occurred many times. The chain has TRBV9 and TRBJ2-1; TRBD2 matches 11 bases. Germline CDR1 is SGDLS and CDR2 is YYNGEE. J was trimmed by 6 bases and V by 1 base; bases with no gene match: 9. The CDR3 covers 17 residues. CDR3: CASSVIPISGGGNEQFF. The CDR3 DNA sequence: TGTGCCAGCAGCGTAATCCCTATTAGCGGGGGGGGCAATGAGCAGTTCTTC.

A few counts support this clonotype. The chain employs TRBV9 and TRBJ2-1; 8 positions match TRBD1. In germline, CDR1 is SGDLS, CDR2 YYNGEE. This CDR3 contains 16 residues. Trimming took 0 bases from V and 2 from J; bases not matched to a gene: 4. The CDR3: CASSVVRQGTYNEQFF. DNA for the CDR3: TGTGCCAGCAGCGTAGTTCGACAGGGGACCTACAATGAGCAGTTCTTC. Full variable domain (remainder filled in from reference TRBV9 and TRBJ2-1): DSGVTQTPKHLITATGQRVTLRCSPRSGDLSVYWYQQSLDQGLQFLIQYYNGEERAKGNILERFSAQQFPDLHSELNLSSLELGDSALYFCASSVVRQGTYNEQFFGPGTRLTVL.

This clonotype has at least ten counts. The rearrangement uses TRBV9 and TRBJ2-7, with TRBD1 matching over 11 bases. The germline V gene encodes CDR1 SGDLS and CDR2 YYNGEE. CDR3 length equals 15 residues. V gave up 4 bases and J gave up 3 bases; unmatched junction bases: 6. The CDR3, as DNA: TGTGCCAGCAGCATAGGGACAGGGGGGGACTACGAGCAGTACTTC. It translates to CASSIGTGGDYEQYF.

This clonotype occurred many times. The chain links TRBV9 to TRBJ1-3; 7 bases map to TRBD1. The CDR3 is 16 amino acids. Germline-derived CDR1 and CDR2 are SGDLS and YYNGEE. With 0 bases clipped from V and 2 bases from J, the junction kept 5 bases outside the gene matches. CDR3 in amino acids: CASSVAPDRAGNTIYF. The CDR3 DNA reads TGTGCCAGCAGCGTAGCACCAGACAGGGCTGGAAACACCATATATTTT.

Many counts were recorded for this clonotype. The rearrangement joins TRBV9 to TRBJ2-2; D is uncertain. The CDR3 extends over 15 amino acids. Germline assignment: CDR1 SGDLS and CDR2 YYNGEE. V lost 6 bases and J 0 bases, leaving 12 bases between the germline ends. CDR3 coding DNA: TGTGCCAGCACCAAAGCCAACGCGAACACCGGGGAGCTGTTTTTT. It codes for CASTKANANTGELFF.

This clonotype was observed at least ten times. The chain links TRBV9 to TRBJ2-3; 7 bases are a match to TRBD1. Losses at the gene ends were 1 base for V and 0 bases for J; bases not matched to a gene: 2. Germline V gives CDR1 SGDLS, CDR2 YYNGEE. CDR3 length equals 15 residues. This CDR3 is CASSVPGQSTDTQYF. In nucleotides, the CDR3 is TGTGCCAGCAGCGTACCGGGACAGAGCACAGATACGCAGTATTTT.

This clonotype has at least ten counts. This chain joins TRBV9 and TRBJ2-3; 15 bases fit TRBD2. There are 18 residues in the CDR3. Germline V lookup: CDR1 SGDLS, CDR2 YYNGEE. The V gene end was trimmed by 3 bases and the J gene end by 6 bases; junction bases not matched to a gene: 11. CDR3 region: CASSGPGLAGGPPDTQYF. The CDR3 nucleotides are TGTGCCAGCAGCGGACCGGGACTAGCGGGGGGTCCCCCGGATACGCAGTATTTT.

There are many counts of this clonotype. The chain has TRBV9 and TRBJ2-2; D could derive from TRBD1 or TRBD2 (5 bases each). The CDR3 has 14 residues. Germline-derived CDR1 and CDR2 are SGDLS and YYNGEE. Trimming cost V 4 bases and J 8 bases, with 15 bases left between them. In nucleotides, the CDR3 is TGTGCCAGCAGCCCCCCCGGGGCCAGGGGGGAGCTGTTTTTT. Translation gives CASSPPGARGELFF. Complete variable domain (other parts from reference TRBV9 and TRBJ2-2): DSGVTQTPKHLITATGQRVTLRCSPRSGDLSVYWYQQSLDQGLQFLIQYYNGEERAKGNILERFSAQQFPDLHSELNLSSLELGDSALYFCASSPPGARGELFFGEGSRLTVL.

This clonotype has ten or more counts. CDR3 bases: TGTGCCAGCAGCGTAGGTGGCTCCCAGGATGAGCAGTTCTTC. The encoded protein is CASSVGGSQDEQFF. This chain links TRBV9 with TRBJ2-1; D uncertain. There are 14 residues in the CDR3. V was trimmed by 0 bases and J by 8 bases, leaving 12 bases between them. CDR1 and CDR2 from the germline V gene are SGDLS and YYNGEE.

This clonotype was observed at least ten times. CDR3 in amino acids: CASSVRQGFDEKLFF. CDR3 DNA: TGTGCCAGCAGCGTACGACAGGGGTTTGATGAAAAACTGTTTTTT. The chain links TRBV9 to TRBJ1-4; TRBD1 matches at 8 bases. The J segment lost 6 bases and the V segment lost 1 base, leaving 5 bases of the junction unmatched. CDR1 and CDR2 (germline): SGDLS, YYNGEE. There are 15 residues in the CDR3.

This clonotype came up many times. The genes are TRBV9 and TRBJ2-7, with 7 positions matching TRBD1. CDR3 length equals 15 residues. Germline values: CDR1 SGDLS, CDR2 YYNGEE. The junction had 7 bases not matched to a gene; V was cut back by 4 bases and J by 0 bases. The chain's CDR3 is CASSPGQASSYEQYF. The CDR3 nucleotides read TGTGCCAGCAGCCCAGGACAGGCAAGCTCCTACGAGCAGTACTTC.

There are many counts of this clonotype. The chain has TRBV9 and TRBJ2-3, with D perhaps TRBD2 (7 bases). The CDR3 length is 15 residues. Between the trimmed V and J ends, which lost 0 bases and 5 bases, there was a span of 13 bases. The germline V gene encodes CDR1 SGDLS and CDR2 YYNGEE. CDR3 in DNA: TGTGCCAGCAGCGTAGAGGGGGGGCTACTAGATACGCAGTATTTT. It is translated as CASSVEGGLLDTQYF.

This clonotype was recorded many times. The J gene is TRBJ1-1, the V gene TRBV9; D uncertain. Germline assignment: CDR1 SGDLS and CDR2 YYNGEE. The CDR3 is 16 amino acids. V gave up 0 bases and J gave up 5 bases, with 17 bases separating them. The CDR3, as DNA: TGTGCCAGCAGCGTAGTCTTTGATATTCGAGGGACTGAAGCTTTCTTT. This translates into CASSVVFDIRGTEAFF.

This clonotype appeared many times. The rearrangement joins TRBV9 to TRBJ2-7; D remains unclear. V gave up 4 bases and J gave up 3 bases, with 8 bases separating them. The CDR3 consists of 12 residues. Germline CDR1 SGDLS, CDR2 YYNGEE. The CDR3 sequence is CASSKNDYEQYF. The CDR3, as DNA: TGTGCCAGCAGCAAAAACGACTACGAGCAGTACTTC.

The sample holds many counts of this clonotype. V is TRBV9 and J is TRBJ1-3; no definite D call. The germline V gene has CDR1 SGDLS and CDR2 YYNGEE. This CDR3 has 16 residues. V was clipped by 1 base and J by 0 bases, with 11 bases between them. The CDR3 spells CASSVKAVSSGNTIYF. The CDR3 region has the DNA TGTGCCAGCAGCGTAAAGGCGGTAAGCTCTGGAAACACCATATATTTT.

This clonotype was seen many times. The V call is TRBV19, the J call TRBJ2-3; 13 bases line up with TRBD2. The germline V gene has CDR1 LNHDA and CDR2 SQIVND (reference sequence). The CDR3 totals 18 residues. The junction had 11 bases not matched to a gene; V was cut back by 7 bases and J by 1 base. CDR3 sequence reads: CASNRTSGGETRTDTQYF. The CDR3, as DNA: TGTGCCAGTAACCGGACTAGCGGGGGCGAGACCCGCACAGATACGCAGTATTTT.

This clonotype has a count of ten or more. The chain recombines TRBV9 with TRBJ1-1; D is unresolved. Germline CDR1 SGDLS, CDR2 YYNGEE. This CDR3 region has 14 residues. V was clipped by 3 bases and J by 1 base, with 10 bases between them. The CDR3 sequence: CASSERTANTEAFF. The CDR3 DNA reads as TGTGCCAGCAGCGAAAGGACGGCGAACACTGAAGCTTTCTTT.

There are many counts of this clonotype. This chain links TRBV9 with TRBJ2-3, with D uncertain. Germline V lookup: CDR1 SGDLS, CDR2 YYNGEE. The CDR3 sequence is 12 residues long. The V end lost 0 bases, the J end lost 7 bases, and 6 bases lay between the germline ends. The CDR3 DNA follows: TGTGCCAGCAGCGTAGAGGCCAATACGCAGTATTTT. This sequence encodes CASSVEANTQYF.

This clonotype is medium-sized in the sample. The V and J genes are TRBV9 and TRBJ2-1; TRBD2 matches 13 bases. Per germline, CDR1 SGDLS and CDR2 YYNGEE. The CDR3 contains 16 residues. V shed 3 bases and J 0 bases; nucleotides not matched to a gene: 0. CDR3 in DNA: TGTGCCAGCAGCGGGACTAGCGGGAGCTCCTACAATGAGCAGTTCTTC. It codes for CASSGTSGSSYNEQFF.

This clonotype has ten or more counts. V and J are TRBV9 and TRBJ1-1; no clear D gene. Looked up from germline, CDR1 is SGDLS and CDR2 is YYNGEE. V lost 4 bases and J lost 4, with 8 bases in between. The CDR3 has 12 amino acids. CDR3 in amino acids: CASSREGTEAFF. Here the CDR3 DNA reads TGTGCCAGCAGCCGGGAGGGCACTGAAGCTTTCTTT. Full variable domain (rest looked up from reference TRBV9 and TRBJ1-1): DSGVTQTPKHLITATGQRVTLRCSPRSGDLSVYWYQQSLDQGLQFLIQYYNGEERAKGNILERFSAQQFPDLHSELNLSSLELGDSALYFCASSREGTEAFFGQGTRLTVV.

In its sample, this clonotype is medium-sized. The chain links TRBV9 to TRBJ2-5; 7 positions match TRBD2. CDR1 is SGDLS, CDR2 YYNGEE, per germline. Unmatched junction bases numbered 4, after V lost 0 bases and J lost 5 bases. The CDR3 covers 14 residues. The CDR3 protein is CASSVEAGAETQYF. CDR3 nucleotide sequence: TGTGCCAGCAGCGTAGAGGCGGGAGCTGAGACCCAGTACTTC.

Ten or more counts support this clonotype. V and J are TRBV9 and TRBJ2-5, with 8 bases that match TRBD2. The CDR3 is 16 amino acids. Germline values: CDR1 SGDLS, CDR2 YYNGEE. Trimming took 4 bases from V and 5 from J; bases not matched to a gene: 13. CDR3 residues: CASSPGTSQSGETQYF. The CDR3 DNA is TGTGCCAGCAGCCCCGGGACTAGTCAGTCTGGGGAGACCCAGTACTTC.

In this sample, this clonotype is medium-sized. The chain is built from TRBV9 and TRBJ2-5; 8 bases line up with TRBD2. From germline, CDR1 is SGDLS and CDR2 YYNGEE. V shed 0 bases, J shed 5 bases, and the junction held 9 bases outside the gene matches. CDR3 length: 16 amino acids. The CDR3 reads CASSVAAGVSAETQYF. DNA of the CDR3: TGTGCCAGCAGCGTAGCAGCGGGGGTCTCAGCGGAGACCCAGTACTTC. Based on the CDR3 plus reference TRBV9 and TRBJ2-5, the full variable domain is DSGVTQTPKHLITATGQRVTLRCSPRSGDLSVYWYQQSLDQGLQFLIQYYNGEERAKGNILERFSAQQFPDLHSELNLSSLELGDSALYFCASSVAAGVSAETQYFGPGTRLLVL.